This is a list of T cell receptor beta chains from one sample in a study of OX40 agonist ivuxolimab in advanced cancers. TCRdb's copy holds only in-frame clones and misses some; the assay was immunoSEQ multiplex PCR. There are tens of thousands of clones in the sample; more than 85% occur only once, and less than 2.5% lies in the top ten. Here the sequenced sample was CD4+ or CD8+ T cells sorted from blood, taken in a trial of the OX40 agonist ivuxolimab. The receptors here all came from an adult with an advanced solid tumor such as melanoma, head and neck, liver or kidney cancer. Each CDR3 is given with its conserved first and last residue. D genes are given only for firm matches. Size is omitted from some rows. Given values are once, few, many or a class for expanded clones.

J gene: TRBJ1-2; clone size: NA; D gene: TRBD1; V gene: TRBV5-5; CDR3 DNA: TGTGCCAGCAGCTTGGCTCAGGGGGCGCGAATTTCTGGCTACACCTTC; CDR3 protein: CASSLAQGARISGYTF
J gene: TRBJ2-5; clone size: NA; D gene: NA; V gene: TRBV4-2; CDR3 DNA: TGTGCCAGCAGCCAAGATATAGGGATCCAAGAGACCCAGTACTTC; CDR3 protein: CASSQDIGIQETQYF
J gene: TRBJ1-1; clone size: few; D gene: NA; V gene: TRBV19; CDR3 DNA: TGTGCCAGTAGTATGAATAGGATGTACACTGAAGCTTTCTTT; CDR3 protein: CASSMNRMYTEAFF
J gene: TRBJ2-4; clone size: NA; D gene: NA; V gene: TRBV30; CDR3 DNA: TGTGCCTGGAGGGGGACGGCGATAGCCAAAAACATTCAGTACTTC; CDR3 protein: CAWRGTAIAKNIQYF
J gene: TRBJ2-7; clone size: NA; D gene: NA; V gene: TRBV7-2; CDR3 DNA: TGTGCCAGCAGCTCCCGTGAGGCGGGGAGCTACGAGCAGTACTTC; CDR3 protein: CASSSREAGSYEQYF
J gene: TRBJ2-1; clone size: few; D gene: NA; V gene: TRBV4-1; CDR3 DNA: TGCGCCAGCAGGCAAGGGGGATTCTCGAGCTGGAATTACAATGAGCAGTTCTTC; CDR3 protein: CASRQGGFSSWNYNEQFF
J gene: TRBJ2-3; clone size: NA; D gene: NA; V gene: TRBV11-3; CDR3 DNA: TGTGCCAGCAGCTTTACTCAGGGAGATACGCAGTATTTT; CDR3 protein: CASSFTQGDTQYF
J gene: TRBJ2-5; clone size: NA; D gene: TRBD1; V gene: TRBV6-5; CDR3 DNA: TGTGCCAGCACACAACAGGGGTGGCAAGAGACCCAGTACTTC; CDR3 protein: CASTQQGWQETQYF
J gene: TRBJ1-5; clone size: once; D gene: NA; V gene: TRBV2; CDR3 DNA: TGTGCCAGCAGTGATGCGTCGGCAAATAGCAATCAGCCCCAGCATTTT; CDR3 protein: CASSDASANSNQPQHF
J gene: TRBJ2-2; clone size: NA; D gene: NA; V gene: TRBV6-6; CDR3 DNA: TGTGCCAGCAGTCCGACCCAGGCGAACACCGGGGAGCTGTTTTTT; CDR3 protein: CASSPTQANTGELFF
J gene: TRBJ1-5; clone size: NA; D gene: TRBD1; V gene: TRBV5-1; CDR3 DNA: TGCGCCAGCAGCTCGGACAGGGAGGGGGTCCAGCCCCAGCATTTT; CDR3 protein: CASSSDREGVQPQHF
J gene: TRBJ2-5; clone size: NA; D gene: TRBD1; V gene: TRBV7-7; CDR3 DNA: TGTGCCAGCAGCTCGACAGGGGGCACCTCGGAGACCCAGTACTTC; CDR3 protein: CASSSTGGTSETQYF
J gene: TRBJ2-7; clone size: NA; D gene: NA; V gene: TRBV2; CDR3 DNA: TGTGCCAGCGGCCAGGGGGGAGCCTACGAGCAGTACTTC; CDR3 protein: CASGQGGAYEQYF
J gene: TRBJ2-1; clone size: NA; D gene: TRBD1; V gene: TRBV29-1; CDR3 DNA: TGCAGCGTGGGGGGGACAGGGTACAGTGAGCAGTTCTTC; CDR3 protein: CSVGGTGYSEQFF
J gene: TRBJ2-2; clone size: NA; D gene: TRBD2; V gene: TRBV7-2; CDR3 DNA: TGTGCCAGCAGCCCGTCTGGGGGGGAGAGAACCGGGGAGCTGTTTTTT; CDR3 protein: CASSPSGGERTGELFF
J gene: TRBJ1-5; clone size: NA; D gene: NA; V gene: TRBV5-6; CDR3 DNA: TGTGCCAGCACACTGGGGGGGTTGGGCAATCAGCCCCAGCATTTT; CDR3 protein: CASTLGGLGNQPQHF
J gene: TRBJ2-7; clone size: NA; D gene: NA; V gene: TRBV7-2; CDR3 DNA: TGTGCCAGCAGCTTAGCCCCTCGAGGTTACGAGCAGTACTTC; CDR3 protein: CASSLAPRGYEQYF